A single sample is the source of the 32 T cell receptor beta chains below, sequenced in a study of tissue T cells after allogeneic stem cell transplantation. Data came from immunoSEQ multiplex PCR; TCRdb stores just in-frame clones and leaves some out. Here the sample spans 8,800 or so clones, around half being singletons. Time point in this sample: mouse harvest day 7 after allogeneic transplant. The graft held 10^6 splenic CD5+ T cells and 10^7 T-cell-depleted bone marrow cells. The sample taken for sequencing was gut tissue. The receptors come from a female BALB/c mouse given C57BL/6 T cells with graft-versus-host disease after an allogeneic hematopoietic cell transplant.

A word on this clone: Mouse germline and gene names are used. The read terminates 1 residue before the CDR3 end, so the remaining end is supplied by the germline J gene. V and J are TRBV23 and TRBJ2-5. From germline, CDR1 is KGHTA and CDR2 FQNQQP. CDR3 length: 12 amino acids. The CDR3 sequence is CSSSQVQDTQYF. The DNA read from the CDR3 is TGCTCCAGCAGTCAGGTCCAAGACACCCAGTAC. The complete variable domain, with remaining parts taken from reference TRBV23 and TRBJ2-5, reads DAAVTQKPRYLIKMKGQEAEMKCIPEKGHTAVFWYQQKQSKELKFLIYFQNQQPLDQIDMVKERFSAVCPSSSLCSLGIRTCEAEDSALYLCSSSQVQDTQYFGPGTRLLVL.

On this clone: Genes here carry mouse names. Read coverage stops 1 residue before the CDR3 terminus; the germline J gene supplies the remainder. The chain combines TRBV16 with TRBJ2-4; 9 bases line up with TRBD2. V lost 3 bases and J lost 0; bases outside the gene matches: 4. Germline V gives CDR1 SGHSA, CDR2 FRNQAP. This CDR3 has 16 amino acids. The CDR3 sequence: CASSFDWGSSQNTLYF. CDR3 bases read: TGTGCAAGCAGCTTTGACTGGGGGTCTAGTCAAAACACCTTGTAC.

With respect to this clone: Genes and germline come from the mouse. Sequencing ends 1 residue short of the CDR3 end; the germline J gene provides the rest. The rearrangement links TRBV2 to TRBJ2-4, with TRBD2 identical over 8 bases. The CDR3 sequence is 15 residues long. Trimming took 4 bases from V and 0 from J; bases not matched to a gene: 3. CDR1 and CDR2 from the germline V gene are LGHNA and YSYQKL. The CDR3 bases that were read are TGTGCCAGCAGCCCTGGGGGGCGTAGTCAAAACACCTTGTAC. Translated: CASSPGGRSQNTLY. The complete CDR3 reads CASSPGGRSQNTLYF.

In the case of this clone: Genes here carry mouse names. The DNA ends 1 residue before the CDR3 does, and the rest of the CDR3 is filled in from the germline J gene. Different DNA sequences within this sample yield the same CDR3. V gene TRBV23 combines with J gene TRBJ1-1; the D call of TRBD1 is as the table states it, not checked on the DNA. The CDR3 covers 14 residues. Germline V gene sequence: CDR1 KGHTA, CDR2 FQNQQP. The CDR3 spells CSSSPGTGNTEVFF. Incomplete CDR3 DNA: TGCTCCAGCAGTCCCGGGACAGGGAACACAGAAGTCTTC.

This clone was seen once. Genes and germline are mouse. Read data end 1 residue before the CDR3 end; the end is taken from the germline J gene. The chain employs TRBV16 and TRBJ2-5, with D perhaps matching TRBD2 (6 bases). This CDR3 comprises 13 residues. Trimming stripped 3 bases from V and 4 bases from J, with 8 bases between. The V gene's germline CDR1 is SGHSA and CDR2 FRNQAP. This CDR3 reads CASSFGGKDTQYF. The sequenced part of the CDR3 DNA is TGTGCAAGCAGCTTTGGGGGAAAAGACACCCAGTAC.

As regards this clone: Gene names are mouse gene names. The CDR3 end is not reached by the read, which stops 1 residue before it; the germline J gene fills it in. V and J are TRBV19 and TRBJ2-7; 7 nucleotides line up with TRBD1. The CDR3 totals 13 residues. Germline values: CDR1 FNHDT, CDR2 SITEND (reference sequence). The V gene end was trimmed by 4 bases and the J gene end by 4 bases; junction bases not matched to a gene: 5. CDR3 bases read: TGTGCCAGCAGTCCTGACAGGGTTTATGAACAGTAC. Protein: CASSPDRVYEQY. The entire CDR3 is CASSPDRVYEQYF.

A remark on this clone: Mouse germline and gene names are used. This CDR3 is CASSLLGGRAEQFF. CDR3 DNA, as far as it was read: TGTGCCAGCAGTCTGCTGGGGGGGCGTGCTGAGCAGTTC. The chain employs TRBV26 and TRBJ2-1, with 10 nucleotides matching TRBD2. The read halts 1 residue ahead of the CDR3 end, with the missing end drawn from the germline J gene. This CDR3 has 14 amino acids. J gave up 6 bases and V 2 bases, and 1 base lay outside the gene matches. The V gene's germline CDR1 is KGHPV and CDR2 FQNQEV (reference sequence).

With respect to this clone: These gene names are mouse names. The read terminates 1 residue ahead of where the CDR3 ends, so the germline J gene completes it. V usage is TRBV23 and J usage is TRBJ1-3. The CDR3 contains 16 residues. The germline CDR1 and CDR2 sequences are KGHTA and FQNQQP. CDR3 amino acids: CSSSQSDHNSGNTLYF. The DNA read from the CDR3 is TGCTCCAGCAGTCAATCGGACCATAATTCTGGAAATACGCTCTAT. Drawing the rest from reference TRBV23 and TRBJ1-3, the complete variable domain is DAAVTQKPRYLIKMKGQEAEMKCIPEKGHTAVFWYQQKQSKELKFLIYFQNQQPLDQIDMVKERFSAVCPSSSLCSLGIRTCEAEDSALYLCSSSQSDHNSGNTLYFGEGSRLIVV.

This clone was seen only a few times. Any gene name here is a mouse gene name. The sequence runs out 1 residue before the end of the CDR3; the remainder is reconstructed from the germline J gene. This chain connects TRBV26 to TRBJ2-1; 7 bases are a match to TRBD2. The CDR3 covers 14 residues. The ends lost 1 base at V and 4 bases at J; junction bases unmatched: 1. Germline CDR1 KGHPV, CDR2 FQNQEV (reference sequence). The CDR3 DNA, read in part, is TGTGCCAGCAGTCTGTGGGGGGGGTATGCTGAGCAGTTC. It encodes CASSLWGGYAEQF. In full, the CDR3 is CASSLWGGYAEQFF.

Worth noting for this clone: Mouse gene names apply. Read data end 1 residue before the CDR3 end; the end is taken from the germline J gene. This chain joins TRBV12-2 and TRBJ1-4, with D possibly TRBD1 on 6 matching bases. The CDR3 sequence is 16 residues long. Trimming removed 3 bases at V and 0 bases at J, with 13 bases between. The germline CDR1 and CDR2 sequences are SGHLS and HYDKME. The part of the CDR3 DNA that was read is TGTGCCAGCTCTGCCGGGACATCAATTTCCAACGAAAGATTATTT. Its protein is CASSAGTSISNERLF. The CDR3 in full is CASSAGTSISNERLFF.

This clone is a singleton in its sample. The listed genes are named as in mouse. The read terminates 1 residue ahead of where the CDR3 ends, so the germline J gene completes it. V is TRBV26 and J is TRBJ2-7, with 10 bases fitting TRBD1. The junction had 4 bases not matched to a gene; V was cut back by 4 bases and J by 4 bases. There are 14 residues in the CDR3. Looked up from germline, CDR1 is KGHPV and CDR2 is FQNQEV (reference sequence). The CDR3 is CASSRGGQGYEQYF. Partial CDR3 DNA: TGTGCCAGCAGTCGGGGGGGACAGGGGTATGAACAGTAC.

Regarding this clone: Mouse gene names apply. Coverage ceases 1 residue before the CDR3 finishes, and the germline J gene fills in the end. This chain connects TRBV13-2 to TRBJ1-1; no clear D. Germline CDR1 NNHNN, CDR2 SYGAGS (reference sequence). V lost 1 base to trimming and J lost 1 base, with 2 bases between them. The CDR3 totals 12 residues. The CDR3 bases that were read are TGTGCCAGCGGTGATCAAAACACAGAAGTCTTC. Translated: CASGDQNTEVF. Given in full, the CDR3 is CASGDQNTEVFF.

Comment on this clone: Each gene name is a mouse one. The observed sequence ends 1 residue before the CDR3 terminus, with the missing tail filled in from the germline J gene. This sequence joins TRBV31 and TRBJ2-4; D perhaps matches TRBD1 (6 bases). V lost 2 bases, J lost 1 base, and 13 bases lay in between. CDR3 size: 15 residues. Germline V gene lookup returns CDR1 GKSSPN and CDR2 SITVG. This CDR3 reads CAWSSIRQGQNTLYF. The CDR3 bases that were read are TGTGCCTGGAGTTCAATCCGACAGGGTCAAAACACCTTGTAC.

Comments on this clone: Any gene name here is a mouse gene name. The read terminates 1 residue before the CDR3 end, so the remaining end is supplied by the germline J gene. The V gene is TRBV15, the J gene TRBJ1-3; D unresolved. The CDR3 spans 15 residues. Per the germline V gene, CDR1 is SGHND and CDR2 is FRSKSL. The ends were cut back, 6 bases at V and 0 bases at J, with 12 bases in the middle. CDR3 residues: CASSPAGNSGNTLYF. The sequenced CDR3 bases are TGTGCCAGCAGCCCCGCGGGAAATTCTGGAAATACGCTCTAT.

This clone appeared a few times. Gene names follow the mouse nomenclature. The read gets to within 1 residue of the CDR3 end, and the germline J gene fills in the rest. The genes are TRBV4 and TRBJ2-4; D call uncertain. Germline CDR1 and CDR2: LGHDT and YNNKQL (reference sequence). V lost 4 bases and J lost 0, with 5 bases in between. CDR3 length equals 13 residues. The sequenced CDR3 bases are TGTGCCAGCAGCTTTAGTAGTCAAAACACCTTGTAC. Protein: CASSFSSQNTLY. The full-length CDR3 reads as CASSFSSQNTLYF.

As regards this clone: The gene symbols are mouse symbols. The CDR3 is cut off 1 residue early in the read; its end comes from the germline J gene. This rearrangement joins TRBV15 to TRBJ2-7, with 11 bases lining up with TRBD2. The CDR3 consists of 14 residues. CDR1 SGHND and CDR2 FRSKSL come from the germline V gene. Losses at the gene ends were 3 bases for V and 2 bases for J; bases not matched to a gene: 0. The CDR3 bases that were read are TGTGCCAGCAGTTTGACTGGGGGGGCCTATGAACAGTAC. Translated, it gives CASSLTGGAYEQY. In full, the CDR3 reads CASSLTGGAYEQYF.

Relative to its sample, this clone is medium-sized. All gene names here are mouse names. The read gets to within 1 residue of the CDR3 end, and the germline J gene fills in the rest. The V call is TRBV13-1, the J call TRBJ2-7; 10 bases match TRBD1. There are 15 residues in the CDR3. V was pared by 1 base and J by 2 bases, with 3 bases of the junction left unmatched. Looked up from germline, CDR1 is NSHNY and CDR2 is SYGAGN. The CDR3 sequence: CASSDRGQGTYEQYF. The CDR3 DNA, read in part, is TGTGCCAGCAGTGATAGGGGACAGGGGACCTATGAACAGTAC.

A word on this clone: The listed genes are named as in mouse. The CDR3 sequence is CASSLVGGQDTQYF. CDR3 bases read: TGTGCCAGCAGCTTAGTGGGGGGCCAAGACACCCAGTAC. J is TRBJ2-5 and V is TRBV3; 7 positions match TRBD2. The read falls 1 residue short of the CDR3 end, and the missing part is taken from the germline J gene. With 1 base clipped from V and 2 bases from J, the junction kept 0 bases outside the gene matches. The CDR3 contains 14 residues. CDR1 is SNHLY and CDR2 is FYNGKV in the germline V gene (reference sequence).

Points on this clone: Each gene name is a mouse one. The read stops 1 residue short of the end of the CDR3; the missing end is completed from the germline J gene. The chain couples TRBV26 to TRBJ1-2; TRBD1 agrees at 7 bases. Per germline, CDR1 KGHPV and CDR2 FQNQEV (reference sequence). The CDR3 is made up of 14 amino acids. With 6 bases clipped from V and 0 bases from J, the junction kept 4 bases outside the gene matches. This chain's CDR3 is CASSRDSTNSDYTF. The sequenced part of the CDR3 DNA is TGTGCCAGCAGCCGGGACAGTACAAACTCCGACTACACC.

This clone was observed once. Any gene name here is a mouse gene name. Read coverage stops 1 residue before the CDR3 terminus; the germline J gene supplies the remainder. The V and J genes are TRBV23 and TRBJ1-1. CDR1 and CDR2 (germline): KGHTA, FQNQQP. The CDR3 contains 13 residues. Here the CDR3 reads CSSSHGGNTEVFF. CDR3 DNA (partial): TGCTCCAGCAGTCATGGGGGGAACACAGAAGTCTTC.

This clone was seen once. The gene symbols are mouse symbols. The read falls 1 residue short of the CDR3 end, and the missing part is taken from the germline J gene. This chain links TRBV13-2 with TRBJ2-4, with a possible D match to TRBD1 (6 bases). Germline V gives CDR1 NNHNN, CDR2 SYGAGS (reference sequence). The CDR3 is made up of 14 amino acids. V was pared by 5 bases and J by 1 base, with 11 bases between. CDR3 protein: CASGNYRGQNTLYF. The sequenced CDR3 bases are TGTGCCAGCGGCAACTACAGGGGTCAAAACACCTTGTAC.

Of note for this clone: Germline and genes: mouse. The missing CDR3 end, 1 residue past where the read stops, is filled in from the germline J gene. The chain combines TRBV26 with TRBJ2-7; weak D call: TRBD2 (7 bases). The CDR3 is 14 amino acids. Trimming removed 1 base at V and 3 bases at J, with 10 bases between. Germline V gives CDR1 KGHPV, CDR2 FQNQEV (reference sequence). The sequenced CDR3 bases are TGTGCCAGCAGTCTGTTTGGGGGGCTCTATGAACAGTAC. It codes for CASSLFGGLYEQY. The full CDR3 sequence reads CASSLFGGLYEQYF.

In regard to this clone: Each gene name is a mouse one. The DNA ends 1 residue before the CDR3 does, and the rest of the CDR3 is filled in from the germline J gene. V gene TRBV26 combines with J gene TRBJ2-5, with D perhaps TRBD2 (7 bases). V was pared by 4 bases and J by 6 bases, with 11 bases between. The CDR3 runs to 13 residues. Germline lookup yields CDR1 KGHPV and CDR2 FQNQEV (reference sequence). The sequenced CDR3 bases are TGTGCCAGCAGTCAGGGGGGCGGGGACACCCAGTAC. It specifies CASSQGGGDTQY. From start to end, the CDR3 is CASSQGGGDTQYF.

About this clone itself: All gene names here are mouse names. The read ends 1 residue early relative to the CDR3; the germline J gene fills the gap. This chain joins TRBV2 and TRBJ2-5, with D perhaps matching TRBD1 (5 bases). Looked up from germline, CDR1 is LGHNA and CDR2 is YSYQKL. CDR3 length equals 14 residues. V lost 0 bases and J lost 6, with 10 bases in between. The CDR3 loop reads CASSQDVREDTQYF. CDR3 DNA, as far as it was read: TGTGCCAGCAGCCAAGATGTCAGGGAGGACACCCAGTAC.

Details on this clone: Gene names denote mouse genes. Coverage ceases 1 residue before the CDR3 finishes, and the germline J gene fills in the end. The chain has TRBV19 and TRBJ2-1, with 9 positions matching TRBD1. V shed 2 bases and J 2 bases; nucleotides not matched to a gene: 2. The V gene's germline CDR1 is FNHDT and CDR2 SITEND (reference sequence). The CDR3 is 15 amino acids. The CDR3 DNA, read in part, is TGTGCCAGCAGTATGGGGACAGGGTACTATGCTGAGCAGTTC. It encodes CASSMGTGYYAEQF. The entire CDR3 protein reads CASSMGTGYYAEQFF.

Points on this clone: Gene names follow the mouse nomenclature. The observed sequence ends 1 residue before the CDR3 terminus, with the missing tail filled in from the germline J gene. The chain combines TRBV26 with TRBJ1-1; no clear D gene. V was clipped by 4 bases and J by 3 bases, with 6 bases between them. CDR3 length equals 12 residues. Germline CDR1 is KGHPV and CDR2 is FQNQEV (reference sequence). The CDR3 sequence: CASSQEYTEVFF. The sequenced part of the CDR3 DNA is TGTGCCAGCAGTCAGGAGTACACAGAAGTCTTC.

By sample fraction, this clone is large. Mouse gene names and germline throughout. The read stops 1 residue short of the end of the CDR3; the missing end is completed from the germline J gene. The chain couples TRBV16 to TRBJ2-7; D might be TRBD1 (6 bases). The V gene's germline CDR1 is SGHSA and CDR2 FRNQAP. This CDR3 is 13 amino acids long. V was clipped by 5 bases and J by 0 bases, with 8 bases between them. Here the CDR3 reads CASSRDTSYEQYF. Incomplete CDR3 DNA: TGTGCAAGCAGCCGGGACACCTCCTATGAACAGTAC.

This clone turned up a few times. Gene and germline names: mouse. Read sequence stops 1 residue before the CDR3 end, and the germline J gene provides the missing end. The chain uses TRBV13-3 and TRBJ2-7; possibly TRBD1 for D (5 bases). This CDR3 spans 11 amino acids. Germline lookup yields CDR1 NNHDY and CDR2 SYVADS. Trimming pared 7 bases from V and 4 bases from J, leaving 9 bases between. The CDR3 is CASGREYEQYF. The sequenced part of the CDR3 DNA is TGTGCCAGCGGCAGGGAATATGAACAGTAC.

With respect to this clone: Gene names refer to mouse genes. The sequenced CDR3 bases are TGTGCCAGCAGTCCCTGGGGGAATAACAACCAGGCTCCGCTT. Translated, it gives CASSPWGNNNQAPL. The whole CDR3 region reads CASSPWGNNNQAPLF. The V call is TRBV24, the J call TRBJ1-5, with D perhaps TRBD1 (5 bases). The read ends 1 residue before the CDR3 terminus; that terminus is restored from the germline J gene. Germline CDR1 is KGHTA and CDR2 is FRNEEI. V was pared by 4 bases and J by 0 bases, with 10 bases between. The length of the CDR3 is 15 residues.

Of note for this clone: Genes here carry mouse names. The read is 1 residue too short to cover the CDR3 end, so that end is filled in from the germline J gene. The rearrangement links TRBV16 to TRBJ1-6; no definite D call. TRBJ1-6 is sorted into the ORF group, with uncertain function. CDR1 and CDR2 (germline): SGHSA, FRNQAP. This CDR3 region has 14 residues. With 0 bases removed from V and 6 bases from J, the gap between germline ends came to 6 bases. CDR3 region: CASSLDGSNSPLYF. The covered CDR3 bases are TGTGCAAGCAGCTTAGATGGCAGTAATTCGCCCCTCTAC.

Note on this clone: The gene names given are mouse names. Coverage ceases 1 residue before the CDR3 finishes, and the germline J gene fills in the end. The rearrangement uses TRBV3 and TRBJ2-5, with 8 bases lining up with TRBD1. V lost 5 bases, J lost 5 bases, and 6 bases stayed unmatched. The CDR3 covers 14 residues. The V gene's germline CDR1 is SNHLY and CDR2 FYNGKV (reference sequence). This chain's CDR3 is CASSPRTGLDTQYF. The CDR3 bases that were read are TGTGCCAGCAGCCCGAGGACAGGGCTAGACACCCAGTAC.

This clone was detected only a few times. Gene names refer to mouse genes. Read data end 1 residue before the CDR3 end; the end is taken from the germline J gene. The chain uses TRBV24 and TRBJ2-3, with TRBD2 matching over 11 bases. V gave up 4 bases and J gave up 3 bases; unmatched junction bases: 6. This CDR3 is built from 16 residues. CDR1 is KGHTA and CDR2 is FRNEEI in the germline V gene. Partial CDR3 DNA: TGTGCCAGCAGTCCGGACTGGGGGGTTTGGGCAGAAACGCTGTAT. This codes for CASSPDWGVWAETLY. The whole CDR3 protein reads CASSPDWGVWAETLYF.